The next 8 T cell receptor beta chains were all read from a single sample in a study of blood T cell repertoires in COVID-19. The repertoire was sequenced with immunoSEQ multiplex PCR; TCRdb's copy has only in-frame clones and lacks some. The table records 85,000 to 95,000 clones, around nine tenths of them present only once. The sequencing input was peripheral blood. The receptors shown here come from an elderly woman with acute or convalescent COVID-19.

The V and J genes are TRBV2 and TRBJ1-1, with D possibly matching TRBD1 (5 bases). Germline V gene lookup returns CDR1 SNHLY and CDR2 FYNNEI. V was shortened by 3 bases and J by 4 bases, with 15 bases between the two germline ends. This CDR3 spans 15 amino acids. In DNA, the CDR3 is TGTGCCAGCAGTGAGCTGGGAGGGAGGGGCACTGAAGCTTTCTTT. Residues: CASSELGGRGTEAFF.

This clone appeared a few times. The chain recombines TRBV6-6 with TRBJ1-2, with 7 bases matching TRBD1. The trim removed 7 bases at V and 2 bases at J, leaving 7 bases unmatched. The CDR3 loop spans 14 amino acids. Germline lookup yields CDR1 MNHNY and CDR2 SVGAGI (reference sequence). This chain's CDR3 is CASTYGTDNYGYTF. The CDR3 DNA reads TGTGCCAGCACCTACGGGACAGACAACTATGGCTACACCTTC.

The rearrangement uses TRBV6-6 and TRBJ1-2; D is uncertain. Germline V gives CDR1 MNHNY, CDR2 SVGAGI (reference sequence). The V end was cut by 8 bases, the J end by 3 bases, with 4 bases between. The CDR3 length is 10 residues. CDR3 nucleotide sequence: TGTGCCAGCCGGGACTATGGCTACACCTTC. Translation: CASRDYGYTF.

As to this clone: This may stem from a read error, because a much larger clone lies one nucleotide away. Other nucleotide sequences from this sample produce the same CDR3. The chain is built from TRBV3-1 (or the pseudogene TRBV3-2) and TRBJ2-3; the match to TRBD2 covers 7 bases. V shed 0 bases and J 5 bases; nucleotides not matched to a gene: 8. Per germline, CDR1 LGHDT and CDR2 YNNKEL (reference sequence). This CDR3 has 16 residues. The CDR3 spells CASSQDGGGWGDTQYF. The CDR3 DNA reads TGTGCCAGCAGCCAAGATGGGGGGGGGTGGGGAGATACGCAGTATTTT.

V gene TRBV2 combines with J gene TRBJ1-2; the match to TRBD1 covers 8 bases. The CDR3 spans 15 residues. V lost 2 bases and J lost 7; bases outside the gene matches: 9. From germline, CDR1 is SNHLY and CDR2 FYNNEI. This CDR3 is CASSELQQGVTGYTF. The CDR3 bases are TGTGCCAGCAGTGAACTTCAACAGGGGGTAACTGGCTACACCTTC. The whole variable domain, remainder taken from reference TRBV2 and TRBJ1-2, is EPEVTQTPSHQVTQMGQEVILRCVPISNHLYFYWYRQILGQKVEFLVSFYNNEISEKSEIFDDQFSVERPDGSNFTLKIRSTKLEDSAMYFCASSELQQGVTGYTFGSGTRLTVV.

The chain has TRBV5-1 and TRBJ2-1; the D gene is possibly TRBD1 (6 bases). Germline V gene lookup returns CDR1 SGHRS and CDR2 YFSETQ. The CDR3 is made up of 17 amino acids. V dropped 1 base and J dropped 1 base, with 15 bases sitting between them. The CDR3 loop is CASSLSDRPLSYNEQFF. CDR3 nucleotide sequence: TGCGCCAGCAGCTTGAGTGACAGGCCCCTATCCTACAATGAGCAGTTCTTC.

The gene calls are TRBV29-1 and TRBJ1-2; D is ambiguous. There are 11 residues in the CDR3. With 4 bases removed from V and 8 bases from J, the gap between germline ends came to 11 bases. Germline CDR1 reads SQVTM; CDR2 reads ANQGSEA. The CDR3, as DNA: TGCAGCGTTGTCGCTATAAACGGCTACACCTTC. Protein product: CSVVAINGYTF.

V is TRBV2 and J is TRBJ1-2, with 9 bases matching TRBD1. CDR1 is SNHLY, CDR2 FYNNEI, per germline. This CDR3 region has 13 residues. The J segment lost 8 bases and the V segment lost 9 bases, leaving 10 bases of the junction unmatched. CDR3 nucleotide sequence: TGTGCCAGTAGAGACAGGGGGGCAAGAGGCTACACCTTC. Translated: CASRDRGARGYTF.